The clone carrying this T cell receptor beta chain was seen at least ten times. What it binds is not known. This record belongs to a study of neurological immune-mediated disorders. Study-wide findings and caveats: Private repertoires in all groups were suggested, as expanded clones shared no CDR3 amino acid sequences across subjects.

MiXCR, run by TCRdb on the 5' RACE reads, gives a single entry per CDR3 protein. The data hold around 48,000 distinct CDR3 sequences, with about 9.4% observed a single time. The source of this sequence is a middle-aged woman with HTLV-1-associated myelopathy (HAM/TSP). The specimen sequenced was PBMCs.

CDR3 loop: CASSLRRRDKGWADTQYF. The DNA of the CDR3 is TGTGCCAGCAGCTTACGACGTAGGGACAAAGGGTGGGCAGATACGCAGTATTTT. The rearrangement links TRBV7-2 to TRBJ2-3; perhaps TRBD1 as D (6 bases). The CDR3 sequence is 18 residues long. Germline CDR1 is SGHTA and CDR2 is FQGNSA. The V and J ends lost 2 bases and 4 bases respectively, with 22 bases between them.